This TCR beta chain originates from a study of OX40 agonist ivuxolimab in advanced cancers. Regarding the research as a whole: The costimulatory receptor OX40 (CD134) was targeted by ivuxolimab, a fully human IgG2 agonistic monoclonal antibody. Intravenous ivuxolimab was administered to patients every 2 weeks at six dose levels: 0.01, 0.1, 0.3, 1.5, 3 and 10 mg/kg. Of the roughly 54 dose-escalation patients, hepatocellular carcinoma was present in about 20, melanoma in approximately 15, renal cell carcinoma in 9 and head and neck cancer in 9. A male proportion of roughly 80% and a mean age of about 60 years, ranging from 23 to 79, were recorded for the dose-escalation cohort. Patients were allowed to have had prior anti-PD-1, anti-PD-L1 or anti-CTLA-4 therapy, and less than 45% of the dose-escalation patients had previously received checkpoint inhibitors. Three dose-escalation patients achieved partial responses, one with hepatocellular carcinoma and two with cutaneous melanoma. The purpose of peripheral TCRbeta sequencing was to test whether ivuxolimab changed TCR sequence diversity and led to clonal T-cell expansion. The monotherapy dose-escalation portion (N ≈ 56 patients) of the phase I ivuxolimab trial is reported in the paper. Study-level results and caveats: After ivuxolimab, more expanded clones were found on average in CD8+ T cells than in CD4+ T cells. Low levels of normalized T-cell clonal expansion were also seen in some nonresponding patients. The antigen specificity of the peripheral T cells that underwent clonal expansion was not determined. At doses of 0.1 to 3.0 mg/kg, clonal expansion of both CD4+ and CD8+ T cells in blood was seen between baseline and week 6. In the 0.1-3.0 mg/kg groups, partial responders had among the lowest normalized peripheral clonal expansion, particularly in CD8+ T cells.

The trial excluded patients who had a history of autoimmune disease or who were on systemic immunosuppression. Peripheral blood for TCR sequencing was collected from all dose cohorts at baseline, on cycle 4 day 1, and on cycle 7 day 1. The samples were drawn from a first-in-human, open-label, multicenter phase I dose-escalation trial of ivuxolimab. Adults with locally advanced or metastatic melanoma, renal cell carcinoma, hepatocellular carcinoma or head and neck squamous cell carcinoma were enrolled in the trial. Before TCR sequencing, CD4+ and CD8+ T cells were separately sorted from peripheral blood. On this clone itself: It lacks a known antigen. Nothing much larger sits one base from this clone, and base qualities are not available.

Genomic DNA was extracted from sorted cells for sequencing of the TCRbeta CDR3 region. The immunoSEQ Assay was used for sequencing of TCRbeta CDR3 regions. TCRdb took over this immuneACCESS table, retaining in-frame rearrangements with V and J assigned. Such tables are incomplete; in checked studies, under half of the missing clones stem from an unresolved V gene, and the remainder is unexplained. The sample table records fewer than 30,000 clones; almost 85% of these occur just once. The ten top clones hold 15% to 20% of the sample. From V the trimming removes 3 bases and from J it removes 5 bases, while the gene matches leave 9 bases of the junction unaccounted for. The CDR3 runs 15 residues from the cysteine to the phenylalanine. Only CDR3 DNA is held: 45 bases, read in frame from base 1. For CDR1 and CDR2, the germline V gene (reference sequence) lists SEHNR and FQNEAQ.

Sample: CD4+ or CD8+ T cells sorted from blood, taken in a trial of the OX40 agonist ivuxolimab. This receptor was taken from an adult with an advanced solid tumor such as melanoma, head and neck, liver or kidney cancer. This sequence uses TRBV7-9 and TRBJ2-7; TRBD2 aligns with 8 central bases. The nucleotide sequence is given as TGTGCCAGCAGCTTCATTGAAGCGGGAGTCAACGAGCAGTACTTC. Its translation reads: CASSFIEAGVNEQYF.